One and the same sample provided the 18 T cell receptor beta chains below, sequenced in a study of cytomegalovirus exposure and HLA in healthy donors. The PCR used 60 Vbeta and 13 Jbeta primers. Repertoires were generated with immunoSEQ multiplex PCR, while TCRdb's copy carries only in-frame clones and drops some. The data hold some 91,000 clones, with around 80% observed a single time. Sequencing input: PBMCs. These receptors came from a woman aged 55-70 years in good health and CMV-seronegative.

The chain carries TRBV27 and TRBJ2-7, with D possibly being TRBD1 (6 bases). The CDR3 spans 15 residues. Trimming removed 6 bases at V and 7 bases at J, with 22 bases between. Germline CDR1 reads MNHEY; CDR2 reads SMNVEV (reference sequence). Written as DNA, the CDR3 is TGTGCCAGCAGCCCTATCATCCCCCGCGACAGGGAGCAGTACTTC. Translation gives CASSPIIPRDREQYF.

This clone was counted a few times. V is TRBV25-1 and J is TRBJ2-1; TRBD1 aligns across 8 bases. Looked up from germline, CDR1 is MGHDK and CDR2 is SYGVNS. Trimming removed 3 bases from V and 6 bases from J; junction bases left unmatched: 7. This CDR3 contains 15 residues. The CDR3 sequence is CASSDRGQSGNEQFF. The CDR3 bases are TGTGCCAGCAGTGACAGGGGGCAAAGTGGCAATGAGCAGTTCTTC.

The chain uses TRBV5-6 and TRBJ2-1, with D tentatively TRBD2 (6 bases). The V gene's germline CDR1 is SGHDT and CDR2 YYEEEE. V lost 4 bases and J lost 3, with 20 bases in between. The CDR3 sequence is 17 residues long. CDR3 sequence: CASSPPGRGSFYNEQFF. The CDR3 DNA sequence: TGTGCCAGCAGCCCCCCCGGACGGGGGTCTTTCTACAATGAGCAGTTCTTC. Based on the CDR3 plus reference TRBV5-6 and TRBJ2-1, the full variable domain is DAGVTQSPTHLIKTRGQQVTLRCSPKSGHDTVSWYQQALGQGPQFIFQYYEEEERQRGNFPDRFSGHQFPNYSSELNVNALLLGDSALYLCASSPPGRGSFYNEQFFGPGTRLTVL.

The chain has TRBV19 and TRBJ1-5, with D possibly being TRBD1 (5 bases). Germline V gives CDR1 LNHDA, CDR2 SQIVND (reference sequence). This CDR3 spans 13 amino acids. Trimming left V 10 bases short and J 7 bases short, with 17 bases between. CDR3 nucleotide sequence: TGTGCCACCGCTCCCTCAGGGTCCCAGCCCCAGCATTTT. Its protein is CATAPSGSQPQHF.

This clone has more than one count but fewer than ten. This chain links TRBV30 with TRBJ2-7; tentative D call: TRBD2 (6 bases). The CDR3 covers 15 residues. V was shortened by 0 bases and J by 1 base, with 13 bases between the two germline ends. Germline-derived CDR1 and CDR2 are GTSNPN and SVGIG (reference sequence). The CDR3 spells CAWSVGGMISYEQYF. The CDR3 DNA reads TGTGCCTGGAGTGTAGGAGGGATGATTTCCTACGAGCAGTACTTC.

The chain is built from TRBV4-1 and TRBJ1-1, with D maybe TRBD1 (6 bases). Germline assignment: CDR1 MGHRA and CDR2 YSYEKL. V gave up 5 bases and J gave up 0 bases, with 16 bases separating them. The CDR3 consists of 16 residues. The DNA for the CDR3 is TGCGCCAGCAGCTTTCATTTGGGACAATTGAACACTGAAGCTTTCTTT. Its translation: CASSFHLGQLNTEAFF.

This chain uses TRBV9 with TRBJ2-3; no clear D gene. Per the germline V gene, CDR1 is SGDLS and CDR2 is YYNGEE. V was pared by 3 bases and J by 7 bases, with 9 bases between. This CDR3 comprises 12 residues. CDR3 DNA: TGTGCCAGCAGCGCATTAGAGAATACGCAGTATTTT. This codes for CASSALENTQYF.

The sample holds one count of this clone. The chain combines TRBV2 with TRBJ2-7; 9 bases are a match to TRBD1. The V gene's germline CDR1 is SNHLY and CDR2 FYNNEI. V lost 5 bases to trimming and J lost 2 bases; unmatched junction nucleotides: 4. The CDR3 has 14 residues. The CDR3 here is CASSPGTGTYEQYF. CDR3 nucleotide sequence: TGTGCCAGCAGTCCCGGGACAGGGACCTACGAGCAGTACTTC. Supplemented by reference TRBV2 and TRBJ2-7, the full variable domain reads EPEVTQTPSHQVTQMGQEVILRCVPISNHLYFYWYRQILGQKVEFLVSFYNNEISEKSEIFDDQFSVERPDGSNFTLKIRSTKLEDSAMYFCASSPGTGTYEQYFGPGTRLTVT.

The genes are TRBV10-3 and TRBJ1-2; D is possibly TRBD1 (6 bases). V was trimmed by 1 base and J by 7 bases, leaving 13 bases between them. Looked up from germline, CDR1 is ENHRY and CDR2 is SYGVKD. The CDR3 is 14 amino acids. CDR3 DNA sequence: TGTGCCATCAGTGAGTTCATCACAGGGACTGGCTACACCTTC. Translating it yields CAISEFITGTGYTF.

The rearrangement joins TRBV27 to TRBJ2-3; D is perhaps TRBD2 (6 bases). V dropped 1 base and J dropped 3 bases, with 23 bases sitting between them. Germline V gene data show CDR1 as MNHEY and CDR2 as SMNVEV (reference sequence). The CDR3 has 19 residues. The CDR3 is CASSLYLNLASGETDTQYF. The CDR3 region has the DNA TGTGCCAGCAGTTTATATCTAAATCTAGCATCGGGAGAGACAGATACGCAGTATTTT.

This chain links TRBV7-9 with TRBJ2-3; TRBD1 matches 11 bases. Germline assignment: CDR1 SEHNR and CDR2 FQNEAQ (reference sequence). CDR3 length equals 12 residues. The CDR3 here is CDGDRGTDTQYF. CDR3 bases: TGTGACGGGGACAGGGGGACCGATACGCAGTATTTT.

This chain connects TRBV5-1 to TRBJ1-3, with D perhaps TRBD1 (6 bases). Trimming took 3 bases from V and 0 from J, leaving 10 bases between them. The CDR3 sequence is 15 residues long. The germline V gene encodes CDR1 SGHRS and CDR2 YFSETQ. The CDR3 DNA follows: TGCGCCAGCAGCTCAACAGGGTCCTCTGGAAACACCATATATTTT. Protein: CASSSTGSSGNTIYF.

V and J are TRBV5-4 and TRBJ1-2; no clear D gene. CDR3 size: 12 residues. V lost 0 bases and J lost 8, with 8 bases in between. Germline CDR1 and CDR2: SGHNT and YYREEE (reference sequence). The CDR3 loop is CASSLDTWGYTF. The CDR3 coding sequence is TGTGCCAGCAGCTTGGACACCTGGGGCTACACCTTC.

The V call is TRBV5-1, the J call TRBJ2-6; a possible D gene is TRBD1 (5 bases). From germline, CDR1 is SGHRS and CDR2 YFSETQ. The CDR3 is 18 residues long. V was pared by 1 base and J by 0 bases, with 14 bases between. In DNA form, the CDR3 reads TGCGCCAGCAGCTTGAAGGGGTGGGGTTACTCTGGGGCCAACGTCCTGACTTTC. This translates into CASSLKGWGYSGANVLTF.

The DNA of the CDR3 is TGTGCCAGCAGTGAAAGTTCAGCGGGCCCCGCAACTGCCCAGCCCCAGCATTTT. It encodes CASSESSAGPATAQPQHF. The chain couples TRBV6-1 to TRBJ1-5, with D unclear. The length of the CDR3 is 18 residues. V lost 2 bases and J lost 7, with 24 bases in between. Per germline, CDR1 MNHNS and CDR2 SASEGT.

V usage is TRBV5-1 and J usage is TRBJ1-2; tentative D call: TRBD1 (5 bases). Germline CDR1 reads SGHRS; CDR2 reads YFSETQ. This CDR3 comprises 15 residues. V lost 0 bases to trimming and J lost 3 bases, with 12 bases between them. The CDR3 DNA sequence: TGCGCCAGCAGCTTGGATGGGGGGAATCACTATGGCTACACCTTC. Its translation is CASSLDGGNHYGYTF.

The chain employs TRBV30 and TRBJ1-2, with unresolved D. Looked up from germline, CDR1 is GTSNPN and CDR2 is SVGIG (reference sequence). V was pared by 1 base and J by 7 bases, with 7 bases between. The CDR3 covers 11 residues. This chain's CDR3 is CAWSAGGGYTF. The CDR3 DNA reads as TGTGCCTGGAGTGCGGGAGGTGGCTACACCTTC. The entire variable domain, with the rest obtained from reference TRBV30 and TRBJ1-2, is as follows: SQTIHQWPATLVQPVGSPLSLECTVEGTSNPNLYWYRQAAGRGLQLLFYSVGIGQISSEVPQNLSASRPQDRQFILSSKKLLLSDSGFYLCAWSAGGGYTFGSGTRLTVV.

CDR3 in DNA: TGTGCCAGCGGGCCTTGGGGGGGAGGAGAGACCCAGTACTTC. It codes for CASGPWGGGETQYF. This chain connects TRBV27 to TRBJ2-5; 7 bases fit TRBD2. Germline CDR1 MNHEY, CDR2 SMNVEV (reference sequence). With 8 bases clipped from V and 4 bases from J, the junction kept 10 bases outside the gene matches. The CDR3 spans 14 residues.